A selection of T cell receptor beta chains follows, all from one sample in a study of blood T cell repertoires in COVID-19. The assay was immunoSEQ multiplex PCR, and TCRdb's table has in-frame clones only and misses some. The data hold under 55,000 clones, with about nine tenths observed a single time. The sample was peripheral blood. The source of these receptors is an elderly woman with active COVID-19. CDR3s include the opening cysteine and the closing phenylalanine or tryptophan. D genes are given only for firm matches. Clone size appears in some rows only: once, few, many, or a class for an expanded clone.

>TRBJ2-3|.|.|TRBV6-5
CASSYNPGRTDTQYF
TGTGCCAGCAGTTATAATCCAGGGCGCACAGATACGCAGTATTTT
>TRBJ1-2|.|.|TRBV7-8
CASSSQAAGVSLYGYTF
TGTGCCAGCAGCTCGCAAGCGGCAGGGGTATCCCTCTATGGCTACACCTTC
>TRBJ1-5|.|.|TRBV24-1
CATSPRGSSNQPQHF
TGTGCCACCAGCCCCCGGGGGAGTAGCAATCAGCCCCAGCATTTT
>TRBJ2-7|.|TRBD1|TRBV5-4
CASSFSLGQVREQYF
TGTGCCAGCAGCTTTTCCCTGGGACAGGTCAGGGAGCAGTACTTC
>TRBJ1-4|.|.|TRBV4-1
CASSQGGGPNEKLFF
TGCGCCAGCAGCCAAGGGGGCGGCCCTAATGAAAAACTGTTTTTT
>TRBJ1-1|.|.|TRBV5-1
CASSLGAGNTEAFF
TGCGCCAGCAGCTTGGGGGCGGGGAACACTGAAGCTTTCTTT
>TRBJ1-6|.|.|TRBV6-6
CASSISQGDNSPLHF
TGTGCCAGCAGTATCTCGCAGGGCGATAATTCACCCCTCCACTTT
>TRBJ2-1|.|.|TRBV4-1
CASSHTGTTYNEQFF
TGCGCCAGCAGCCACACAGGGACCACCTACAATGAGCAGTTCTTC
>TRBJ2-5|.|.|TRBV19
CASSILLVKRETQYF
TGTGCCAGTAGTATCTTATTAGTAAAAAGAGAGACCCAGTACTTC
>TRBJ1-4|.|TRBD1|TRBV19
CASNTGQGMFGEKLFF
TGTGCCAGTAATACGGGACAGGGGATGTTTGGTGAAAAACTGTTTTTT
>TRBJ1-5|few|.|TRBV24-1
CATSAHSNQPQHF
TGTGCCACCAGTGCCCATAGCAATCAGCCCCAGCATTTT
>TRBJ1-3|.|.|TRBV6-5
CASSRQGVPGNTIYF
TGTGCCAGCAGTCGCCAGGGCGTACCGGGAAACACCATATATTTT
>TRBJ2-5|once|TRBD1|TRBV11-3
CASSLRTGGGETQYF
TGTGCCAGCAGCTTAAGGACAGGGGGAGGTGAGACCCAGTACTTC
>TRBJ2-1|.|.|TRBV19
CASSMTRTSNEQFF
TGTGCCAGTAGTATGACCCGAACTAGCAATGAGCAGTTCTTC
>TRBJ2-1|.|TRBD2|TRBV5-3
CARSNTSGDYNEQFF
TGTGCCAGAAGCAATACTAGCGGGGATTACAATGAGCAGTTCTTC
>TRBJ2-5|few|.|TRBV7-3
CASSLMGLGQETQYF
TGTGCCAGCAGCTTAATGGGGCTAGGTCAAGAGACCCAGTACTTC
>TRBJ2-4|.|TRBD1|TRBV5-6
CASSPRDRGPQYF
TGTGCCAGCAGCCCCCGGGACAGGGGGCCACAGTACTTC
>TRBJ2-7|.|TRBD1|TRBV7-9
CASSLTGTGVEQYF
TGTGCCAGCAGCCTTACCGGGACAGGGGTCGAGCAGTACTTC
>TRBJ1-2|.|TRBD1|TRBV6-1
CASSDPDRGGYGYTF
TGTGCCAGCAGTGACCCGGACAGGGGCGGCTATGGCTACACCTTC
>TRBJ2-7|.|TRBD1|TRBV15
CATSRAKGQFSF
TGTGCCACCAGCAGAGCGAAGGGACAGTTCTCCTTC
>TRBJ1-2|.|.|TRBV28
CASSSSRGYTF
TGTGCCAGCAGTTCATCGCGGGGCTACACCTTC
>TRBJ1-1|.|.|TRBV24-1
CATRSGVNTEAFF
TGTGCCACCCGGTCAGGGGTGAACACTGAAGCTTTCTTT
>TRBJ2-1|.|.|TRBV4-3
CASSQGGPGNRVNEQFF
TGCGCCAGCAGCCAAGGGGGCCCAGGGAATCGGGTCAATGAGCAGTTCTTC
>TRBJ2-5|.|TRBD1|TRBV5-5
CASSLAAGGLVETQYF
TGTGCCAGCAGCTTGGCGGCAGGGGGCCTGGTAGAGACCCAGTACTTC
>TRBJ2-5|medium-sized|.|TRBV7-2
CASNIGLARQTQYF
TGTGCCAGCAATATCGGGCTAGCTCGACAGACCCAGTACTTC
>TRBJ1-5|.|.|TRBV28
CASSLNRYSNQPQHF
TGTGCCAGCAGTTTAAACAGGTATAGCAATCAGCCCCAGCATTTT
>TRBJ1-1|.|.|TRBV3-1/TRBV3-2
CASSQGRWSLLPLVAEAFF
TGTGCCAGCAGCCAAGGCCGTTGGAGTTTACTGCCGCTCGTCGCTGAAGCTTTCTTT
>TRBJ1-4|.|.|TRBV11-2
CASSFQGLGEKLFF
TGTGCCAGCAGCTTCCAGGGGTTGGGTGAAAAACTGTTTTTT
>TRBJ2-1|.|TRBD2|TRBV29-1
CSVEEVAGGRNEQFF
TGCAGCGTTGAAGAGGTAGCGGGGGGAAGAAATGAGCAGTTCTTC
>TRBJ1-3|.|.|TRBV18
CASSPAAGDYSGNTIYF
TGTGCCAGCTCACCGGCGGCGGGGGACTACTCTGGAAACACCATATATTTT
>TRBJ1-1|.|.|TRBV18
CASSPIRSGGTNTEAFF
TGTGCCAGCTCACCAATAAGGTCGGGGGGTACGAACACTGAAGCTTTCTTT
>TRBJ2-5|.|TRBD1|TRBV4-2
CASSQGSGQGIQETQYF
TGTGCCAGCAGCCAAGGGTCGGGACAGGGGATCCAAGAGACCCAGTACTTC
>TRBJ2-1|.|TRBD2|TRBV19
CASGDGGLAGGYNEQFF
TGTGCCAGCGGAGATGGGGGACTAGCGGGGGGCTACAATGAGCAGTTCTTC
>TRBJ2-2|.|TRBD1|TRBV14
CASSRWGQGLFRTGELFF
TGTGCCAGCAGCCGATGGGGACAGGGTTTATTTCGCACCGGGGAGCTGTTTTTT
>TRBJ2-7|.|TRBD1|TRBV19
CASSMTGIYEQYF
TGTGCCAGTTCGATGACAGGGATCTACGAGCAGTACTTC
>TRBJ2-3|few|TRBD1|TRBV7-6
CASGGQGLIGTDTQYF
TGTGCCAGCGGGGGACAGGGGCTCATCGGGACAGATACGCAGTATTTT
>TRBJ2-7|.|TRBD1|TRBV5-1
CASSLGDKGARDEQYF
TGCGCCAGCAGCTTGGGGGACAAGGGGGCACGGGACGAGCAGTACTTC
>TRBJ1-1|few|.|TRBV30
CAWNQNTEAFF
TGTGCCTGGAATCAGAACACTGAAGCTTTCTTT
>TRBJ2-5|.|TRBD2|TRBV7-2
CASSRGGSETQYF
TGTGCCAGCAGCCGGGGGGGCTCGGAGACCCAGTACTTC
>TRBJ2-5|.|.|TRBV24-1
CATSDVQETQYF
TGTGCCACCAGTGACGTTCAAGAGACCCAGTACTTC
>TRBJ1-2|.|TRBD1|TRBV4-1
CASNPSGTELYGYTF
TGCGCCAGCAACCCGTCCGGGACAGAATTATATGGCTACACCTTC
>TRBJ2-1|.|.|TRBV11-2
CASSLGSGVDEQFF
TGTGCCAGCAGCTTGGGGAGTGGGGTGGATGAGCAGTTCTTC
>TRBJ2-3|.|TRBD1|TRBV19
CASSIGGAGGITDTQYF
TGTGCCAGTAGTATAGGAGGGGCAGGGGGCATCACAGATACGCAGTATTTT
>TRBJ1-6|.|TRBD1|TRBV6-5
CASRNDRGYNSPLHF
TGTGCCAGCAGAAACGACAGGGGGTATAATTCACCCCTCCACTTT